The clone carrying this T cell receptor beta chain was recorded a few times. The entry originates in a study of control samples from healthy donors and cancer patients. The data were produced by immunoSEQ multiplex PCR, yet TCRdb's version contains in-frame clones alone and is incomplete. This sample has around 100,000 clones, with 75% to 90% found just once. The clonotype comes from a man aged 55 to 69 with lung cancer. What was sequenced was PBMCs.

The DNA for the CDR3 is TGTGCCAGCAGGTTACGAGTCGGGACAGCAAACACTGAAGCTTTCTTT. Its translation: CASRLRVGTANTEAFF. The chain carries TRBV2 and TRBJ1-1, with 7 nucleotides matching TRBD1. Germline V CDR1 and CDR2: SNHLY, FYNNEI. V lost 6 bases and J lost 2; bases outside the gene matches: 12. The CDR3 has 16 residues.